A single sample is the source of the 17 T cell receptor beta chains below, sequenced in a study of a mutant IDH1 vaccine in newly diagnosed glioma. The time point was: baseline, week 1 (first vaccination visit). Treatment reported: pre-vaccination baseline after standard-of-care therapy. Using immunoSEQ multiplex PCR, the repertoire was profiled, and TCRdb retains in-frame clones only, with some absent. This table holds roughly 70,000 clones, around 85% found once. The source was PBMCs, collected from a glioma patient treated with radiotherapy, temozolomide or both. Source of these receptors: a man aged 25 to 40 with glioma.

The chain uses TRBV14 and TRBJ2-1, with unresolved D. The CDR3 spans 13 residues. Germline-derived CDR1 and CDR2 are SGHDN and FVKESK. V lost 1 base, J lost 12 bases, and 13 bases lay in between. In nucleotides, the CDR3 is TGTGCCAGCAGCCAAGTCGACGAAATGAGGCAGTTCTTC. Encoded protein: CASSQVDEMRQFF. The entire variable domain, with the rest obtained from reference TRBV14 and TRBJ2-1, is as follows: EAGVTQFPSHSVIEKGQTVTLRCDPISGHDNLYWYRRVMGKEIKFLLHFVKESKQDESGMPNNRFLAERTGGTYSTLKVQPAELEDSGVYFCASSQVDEMRQFFGPGTRLTVL.

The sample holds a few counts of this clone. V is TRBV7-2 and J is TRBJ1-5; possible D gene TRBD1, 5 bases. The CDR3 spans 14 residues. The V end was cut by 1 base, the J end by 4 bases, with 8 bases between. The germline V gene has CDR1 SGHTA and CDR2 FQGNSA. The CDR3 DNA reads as TGTGCCAGCAGCTTAGTCGGGGGGAATCAGCCCCAGCATTTT. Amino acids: CASSLVGGNQPQHF.

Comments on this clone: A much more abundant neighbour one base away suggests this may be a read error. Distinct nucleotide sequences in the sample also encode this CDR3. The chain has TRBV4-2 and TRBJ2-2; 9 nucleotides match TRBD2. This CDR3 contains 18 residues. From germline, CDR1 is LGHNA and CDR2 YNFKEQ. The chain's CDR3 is CASSQDGAGGPNTRELFF. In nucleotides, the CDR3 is TGTGCCAGCAGCCAAGATGGGGCGGGGGGGCCTAACACCCGGGAGCTGTTTTTT.

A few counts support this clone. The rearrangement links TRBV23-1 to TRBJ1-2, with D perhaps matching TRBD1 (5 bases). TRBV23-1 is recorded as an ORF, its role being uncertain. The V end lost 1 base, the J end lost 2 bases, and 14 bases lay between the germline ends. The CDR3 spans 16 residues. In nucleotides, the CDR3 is TGCGCCAGCAGTCAATTAGCAGACAGCAAAAACTATGGCTACACCTTC. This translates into CASSQLADSKNYGYTF.

CDR3 nucleotide sequence: TGTGCCAGCAGGTTCGGCGGGGGGCTTGTAGATACGCAGTATTTT. Its protein is CASRFGGGLVDTQYF. The V call is TRBV27, the J call TRBJ2-3, with 8 bases identical to TRBD2. Germline CDR1 MNHEY, CDR2 SMNVEV (reference sequence). The ends lost 6 bases at V and 5 bases at J; junction bases unmatched: 10. This CDR3 has 15 residues.

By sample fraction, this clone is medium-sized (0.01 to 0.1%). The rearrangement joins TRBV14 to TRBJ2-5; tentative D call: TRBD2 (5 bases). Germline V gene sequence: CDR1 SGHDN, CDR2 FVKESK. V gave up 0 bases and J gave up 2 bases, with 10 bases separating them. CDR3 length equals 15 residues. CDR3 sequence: CASSQDLALQETQYF. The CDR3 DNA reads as TGTGCCAGCAGCCAAGATCTAGCACTTCAAGAGACCCAGTACTTC.

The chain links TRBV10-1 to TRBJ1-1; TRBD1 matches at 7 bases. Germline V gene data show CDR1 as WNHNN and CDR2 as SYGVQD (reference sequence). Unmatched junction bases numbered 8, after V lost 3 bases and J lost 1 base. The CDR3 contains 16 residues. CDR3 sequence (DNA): TGCGCCAGCAGTGACCCCAGGGACAGTAAGAACACTGAAGCTTTCTTT. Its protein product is CASSDPRDSKNTEAFF.

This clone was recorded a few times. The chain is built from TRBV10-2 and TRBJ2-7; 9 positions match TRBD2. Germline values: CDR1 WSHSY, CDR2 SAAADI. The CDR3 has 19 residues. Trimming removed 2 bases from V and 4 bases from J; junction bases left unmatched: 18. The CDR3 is CASSEPFALTGTSTYEQYF. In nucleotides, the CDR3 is TGCGCCAGCAGTGAGCCGTTCGCCTTGACCGGGACTAGCACTTACGAGCAGTACTTC.

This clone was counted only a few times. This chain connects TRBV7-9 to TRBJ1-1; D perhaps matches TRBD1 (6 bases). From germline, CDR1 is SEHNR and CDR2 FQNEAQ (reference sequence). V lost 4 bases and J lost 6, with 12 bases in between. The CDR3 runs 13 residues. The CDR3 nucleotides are TGTGCCAGCAGCTCGAGGGGGGAACCTGAAGCTTTCTTT. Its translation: CASSSRGEPEAFF.

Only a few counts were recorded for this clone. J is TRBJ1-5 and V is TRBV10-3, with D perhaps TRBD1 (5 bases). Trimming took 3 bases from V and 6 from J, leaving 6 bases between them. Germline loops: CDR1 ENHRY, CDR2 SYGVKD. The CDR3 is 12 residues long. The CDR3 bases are TGTGCCATCAGTGACCAGGGTCAGCCCCAGCATTTT. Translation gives CAISDQGQPQHF.

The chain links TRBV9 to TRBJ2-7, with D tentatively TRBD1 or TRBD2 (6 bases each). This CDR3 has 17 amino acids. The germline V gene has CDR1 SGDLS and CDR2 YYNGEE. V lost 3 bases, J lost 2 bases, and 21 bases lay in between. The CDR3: CASSAATGGHHPYEQYF. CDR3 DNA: TGTGCCAGCAGCGCCGCTACCGGGGGCCACCACCCCTACGAGCAGTACTTC.

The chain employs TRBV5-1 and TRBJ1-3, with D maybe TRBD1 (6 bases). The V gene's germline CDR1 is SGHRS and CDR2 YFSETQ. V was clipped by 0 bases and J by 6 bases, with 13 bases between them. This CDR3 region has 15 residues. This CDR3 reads CASSLDGQKLNTIYF. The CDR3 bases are TGCGCCAGCAGCTTGGATGGACAGAAGTTAAACACCATATATTTT.

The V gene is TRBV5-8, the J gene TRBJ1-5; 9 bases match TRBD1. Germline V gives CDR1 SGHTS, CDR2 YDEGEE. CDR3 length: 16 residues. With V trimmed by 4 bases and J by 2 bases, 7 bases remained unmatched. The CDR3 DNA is TGTGCCAGCAGCCTCTCTAGGGACAGGGGCAATCAGCCCCAGCATTTT. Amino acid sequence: CASSLSRDRGNQPQHF.

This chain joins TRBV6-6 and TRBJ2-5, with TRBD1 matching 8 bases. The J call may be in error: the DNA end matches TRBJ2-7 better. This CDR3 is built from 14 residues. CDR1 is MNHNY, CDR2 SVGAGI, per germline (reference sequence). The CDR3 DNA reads TGTGCCAGCAGGCCGAGGGACAGGTCCTACGAGCAGTACTTC. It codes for CASRPRDRSYEQYF.

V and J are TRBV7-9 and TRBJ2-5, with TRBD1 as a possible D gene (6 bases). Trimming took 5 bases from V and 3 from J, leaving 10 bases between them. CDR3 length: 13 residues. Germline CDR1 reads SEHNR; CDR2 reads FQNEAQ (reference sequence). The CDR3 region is CASSVTGKETQYF. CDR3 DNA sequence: TGTGCCAGCAGCGTGACAGGAAAAGAGACCCAGTACTTC.

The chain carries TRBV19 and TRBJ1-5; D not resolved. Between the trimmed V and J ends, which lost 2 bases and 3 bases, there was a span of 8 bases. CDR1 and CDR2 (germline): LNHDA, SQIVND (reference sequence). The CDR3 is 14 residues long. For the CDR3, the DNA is TGTGCCAGTAGTATACTGGGTTCCAATCAGCCCCAGCATTTT. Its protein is CASSILGSNQPQHF.

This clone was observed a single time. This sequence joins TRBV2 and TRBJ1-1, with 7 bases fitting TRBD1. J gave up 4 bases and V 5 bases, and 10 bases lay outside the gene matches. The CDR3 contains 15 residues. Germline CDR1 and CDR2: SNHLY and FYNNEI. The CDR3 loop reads CASSSRRQGTTEAFF. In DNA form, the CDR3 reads TGTGCCAGCAGTTCGCGCCGACAGGGCACCACTGAAGCTTTCTTT.